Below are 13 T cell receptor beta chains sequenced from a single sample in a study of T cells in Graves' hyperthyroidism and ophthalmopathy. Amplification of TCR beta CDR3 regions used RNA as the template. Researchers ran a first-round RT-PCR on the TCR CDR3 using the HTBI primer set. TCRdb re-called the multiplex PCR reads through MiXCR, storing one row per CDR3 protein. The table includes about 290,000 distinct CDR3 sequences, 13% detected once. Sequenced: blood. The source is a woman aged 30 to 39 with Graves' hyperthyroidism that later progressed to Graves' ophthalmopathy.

CDR3 residues: CSASRLGETTDTQYF. The CDR3 bases are TGCAGTGCTAGTAGACTAGGGGAGACCACAGATACGCAGTATTTT. The chain joins TRBV20-1 to TRBJ2-3; perhaps TRBD2 as D (6 bases). The V end lost 3 bases, the J end lost 2 bases, and 15 bases lay between the germline ends. CDR3 length equals 15 residues. The germline V gene encodes CDR1 DFQATT and CDR2 SNEGSKA (reference sequence).

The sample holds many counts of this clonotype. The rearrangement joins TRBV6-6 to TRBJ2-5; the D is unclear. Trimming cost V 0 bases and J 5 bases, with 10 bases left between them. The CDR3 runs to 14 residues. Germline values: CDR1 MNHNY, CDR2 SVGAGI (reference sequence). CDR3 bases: TGTGCCAGCAGTTACTCGACGCTTGCGGAGACCCAGTACTTC. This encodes CASSYSTLAETQYF.

CDR3 DNA sequence: TGTGCCAGCGGCTTCGGGACAGAGAATTCACCCCTCCACTTT. Amino acids: CASGFGTENSPLHF. The gene calls are TRBV6-1 and TRBJ1-6; 7 positions agree with TRBD1. Germline V CDR1 and CDR2: MNHNS, SASEGT. V was pared by 8 bases and J by 7 bases, with 8 bases of the junction left unmatched. The CDR3 loop spans 14 amino acids.

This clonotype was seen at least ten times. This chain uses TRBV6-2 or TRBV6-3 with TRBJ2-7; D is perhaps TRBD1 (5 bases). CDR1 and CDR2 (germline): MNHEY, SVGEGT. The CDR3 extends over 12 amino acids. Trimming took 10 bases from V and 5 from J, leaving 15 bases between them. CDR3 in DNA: TGTGCCACCGCGATAGGGGTCAACGAGCAGTACTTC. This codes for CATAIGVNEQYF.

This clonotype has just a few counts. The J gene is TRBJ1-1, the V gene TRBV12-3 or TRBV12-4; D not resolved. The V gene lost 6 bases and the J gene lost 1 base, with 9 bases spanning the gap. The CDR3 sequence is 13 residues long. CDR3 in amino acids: CASRRHPNTEAFF. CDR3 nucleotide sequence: TGTGCCAGCAGGAGGCACCCGAACACTGAAGCTTTCTTT.

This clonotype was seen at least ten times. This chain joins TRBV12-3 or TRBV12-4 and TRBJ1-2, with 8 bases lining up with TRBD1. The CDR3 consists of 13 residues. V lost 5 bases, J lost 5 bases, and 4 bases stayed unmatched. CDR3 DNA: TGTGCCAGCAGTAAGAGACAGGGGTATGGCTACACCTTC. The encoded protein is CASSKRQGYGYTF.

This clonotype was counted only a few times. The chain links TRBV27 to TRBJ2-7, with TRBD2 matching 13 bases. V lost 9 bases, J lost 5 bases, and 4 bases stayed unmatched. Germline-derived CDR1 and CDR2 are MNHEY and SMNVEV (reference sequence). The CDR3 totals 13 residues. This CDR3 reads CASRTSGRNEQYF. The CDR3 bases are TGTGCCAGTAGGACTAGCGGGAGAAACGAGCAGTACTTC.

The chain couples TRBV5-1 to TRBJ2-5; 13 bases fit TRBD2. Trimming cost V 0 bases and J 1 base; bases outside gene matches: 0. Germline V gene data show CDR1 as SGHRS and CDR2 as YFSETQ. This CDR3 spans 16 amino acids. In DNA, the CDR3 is TGCGCCAGCAGCTTGGGGACTAGCGGGAGCCAAGAGACCCAGTACTTC. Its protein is CASSLGTSGSQETQYF.

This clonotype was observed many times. CDR3 bases: TGTGCCAGCAGTTCCTTAGGGGGCGTTCAGTTTTCGACCCTTAGCAATCAGCCCCAGCATTTT. This sequence encodes CASSSLGGVQFSTLSNQPQHF. The chain uses TRBV28 and TRBJ1-5, with 7 bases aligning to TRBD1. Germline assignment: CDR1 MDHEN and CDR2 SYDVKM. CDR3 length equals 21 residues. J gave up 0 bases and V 4 bases, and 21 bases lay outside the gene matches.

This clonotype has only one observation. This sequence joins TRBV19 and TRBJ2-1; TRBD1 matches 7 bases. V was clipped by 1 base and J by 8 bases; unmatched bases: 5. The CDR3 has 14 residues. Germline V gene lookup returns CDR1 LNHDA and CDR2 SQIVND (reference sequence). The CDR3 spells CASSIGKGADEQFF. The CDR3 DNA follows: TGTGCCAGTAGTATAGGGAAGGGGGCCGATGAGCAGTTCTTC.

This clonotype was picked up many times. The CDR3 loop reads CASSLGEFSTGALMETQYF. The CDR3 nucleotides are TGTGCCAGCAGCTTAGGGGAATTTTCGACAGGGGCGTTGATGGAGACCCAGTACTTC. This rearrangement joins TRBV11-2 to TRBJ2-5; 8 nucleotides match TRBD1. Germline CDR1 reads SGHAT; CDR2 reads FQNNGV. CDR3 length: 19 amino acids. V trimming: 1 base; J trimming: 5 bases; junction bases outside the gene matches: 18.

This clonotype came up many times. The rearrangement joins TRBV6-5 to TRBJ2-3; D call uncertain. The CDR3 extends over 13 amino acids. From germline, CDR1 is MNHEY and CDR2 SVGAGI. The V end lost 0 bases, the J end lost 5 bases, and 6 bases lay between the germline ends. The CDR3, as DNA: TGTGCCAGCAGTTACTCAGCACGAGATACGCAGTATTTT. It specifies CASSYSARDTQYF.

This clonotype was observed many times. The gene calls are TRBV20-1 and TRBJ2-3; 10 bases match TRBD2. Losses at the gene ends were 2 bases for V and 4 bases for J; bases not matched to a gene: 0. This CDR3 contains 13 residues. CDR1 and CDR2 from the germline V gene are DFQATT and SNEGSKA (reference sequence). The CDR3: CSARLAGADTQYF. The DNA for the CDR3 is TGCAGTGCTAGACTAGCGGGAGCAGATACGCAGTATTTT.